The rows below give T cell receptor beta chains drawn from one sample of a study of OX40 agonist ivuxolimab in advanced cancers. Libraries were prepared by immunoSEQ multiplex PCR; TCRdb keeps only in-frame clonotypes and omits some of them. This table has 20,000 to 25,000 clones, 85% to 90% appearing once. The sample consisted of CD4+ or CD8+ T cells sorted from blood, taken in a trial of the OX40 agonist ivuxolimab. These receptors came from an adult with an advanced solid tumor such as melanoma, head and neck, liver or kidney cancer. Both conserved end residues are part of each CDR3. Fields, in order: clone size, V gene, CDR3 length, D gene, J gene, CDR3 protein, CDR3 DNA. D genes are given only for firm matches. For some rows the clone size is stated as once, few or many, or as a class when expanded; others skip it.

abundance: .; v_gene: TRBV4-1; len: 16; d_gene: .; j_gene: TRBJ2-1; CDR3aa: CASSQENTLGGDEQFF; CDR3nt: TGCGCCAGCAGCCAAGAGAATACCTTAGGGGGGGATGAGCAGTTCTTC
abundance: .; v_gene: TRBV2; len: 13; d_gene: TRBD2; j_gene: TRBJ2-7; CDR3aa: CASTTGGAYEQYF; CDR3nt: TGTGCCAGCACCACCGGGGGGGCCTACGAGCAGTACTTC
abundance: .; v_gene: TRBV4-3; len: 15; d_gene: .; j_gene: TRBJ2-7; CDR3aa: CASSQEGNYDPEQYF; CDR3nt: TGCGCCAGCAGCCAAGAAGGGAACTACGACCCCGAGCAGTACTTC
abundance: .; v_gene: TRBV28; len: 15; d_gene: .; j_gene: TRBJ2-2; CDR3aa: CASSLAAGHTGELFF; CDR3nt: TGTGCCAGCAGTTTGGCCGCAGGGCACACCGGGGAGCTGTTTTTT
abundance: few; v_gene: TRBV13; len: 12; d_gene: TRBD2; j_gene: TRBJ2-7; CDR3aa: CASRRGVVEQYF; CDR3nt: TGTGCCAGCAGACGGGGGGTGGTTGAGCAGTACTTC
abundance: few; v_gene: TRBV5-1; len: 14; d_gene: TRBD1; j_gene: TRBJ1-2; CDR3aa: CASSLGQGAGGYTF; CDR3nt: TGCGCCAGCAGCTTGGGACAGGGGGCCGGGGGCTACACCTTC
abundance: .; v_gene: TRBV28; len: 15; d_gene: TRBD1; j_gene: TRBJ2-7; CDR3aa: CASSNYLRDSYEQYF; CDR3nt: TGTGCCAGCAGTAACTACCTCCGGGACAGCTACGAGCAGTACTTC
abundance: .; v_gene: TRBV27; len: 11; d_gene: TRBD2; j_gene: TRBJ2-7; CDR3aa: CASSFGREQYF; CDR3nt: TGTGCCAGCAGTTTCGGGAGGGAGCAGTACTTC
abundance: .; v_gene: TRBV13; len: 16; d_gene: .; j_gene: TRBJ2-7; CDR3aa: CASSPPVGVSSYEQYF; CDR3nt: TGTGCCAGCAGCCCACCCGTGGGGGTCAGCTCCTACGAGCAGTACTTC
abundance: .; v_gene: TRBV15; len: 15; d_gene: .; j_gene: TRBJ2-5; CDR3aa: CATSRDRRAQETQYF; CDR3nt: TGTGCCACCAGCAGAGATAGGCGGGCCCAAGAGACCCAGTACTTC
abundance: medium-sized; v_gene: TRBV28; len: 15; d_gene: TRBD1; j_gene: TRBJ2-7; CDR3aa: CASRWDRASSYEQYF; CDR3nt: TGTGCCAGCAGGTGGGACAGGGCCAGCTCCTACGAGCAGTACTTC
abundance: .; v_gene: TRBV27; len: 13; d_gene: TRBD1; j_gene: TRBJ1-1; CDR3aa: CASITGAGTEAFF; CDR3nt: TGTGCCAGCATAACAGGGGCAGGGACTGAAGCTTTCTTT
abundance: once; v_gene: TRBV9; len: 20; d_gene: TRBD2; j_gene: TRBJ2-1; CDR3aa: CASSVEGLVSPVSSYNEQFF; CDR3nt: TGTGCCAGCAGCGTAGAGGGACTAGTTAGTCCGGTGAGCTCCTACAATGAGCAGTTCTTC
abundance: once; v_gene: TRBV19; len: 17; d_gene: .; j_gene: TRBJ1-1; CDR3aa: CASSIRSGGRVNTEAFF; CDR3nt: TGTGCCAGTAGCATCCGCTCGGGGGGCCGGGTGAACACTGAAGCTTTCTTT
abundance: .; v_gene: TRBV30; len: 14; d_gene: TRBD1; j_gene: TRBJ2-1; CDR3aa: CAWTTGGPYNEQFF; CDR3nt: TGTGCCTGGACGACAGGGGGACCTTACAATGAGCAGTTCTTC